The next 25 T cell receptor beta chains were all read from a single sample in a study of blood T cell repertoires in COVID-19. Assay: immunoSEQ multiplex PCR; the TCRdb copy retains only in-frame clones and omits some. The sample records 130,000 to 150,000 clones, approximately 88% being singletons. The sample taken for sequencing was PBMCs or T cells enriched from blood (not recorded which). Receptors originate from a woman between 25 and 40 years old with acute COVID-19.

The chain combines TRBV15 with TRBJ1-5; D unresolved. V shed 0 bases and J shed 8 bases, with 14 bases lying between them. This CDR3 region has 15 residues. Germline CDR1 is LNHNV and CDR2 is YYDKDF (reference sequence). The chain's CDR3 is CATSRDRAGHEPQHF. The DNA of the CDR3 is TGTGCCACCAGCAGAGATCGTGCAGGCCACGAGCCCCAGCATTTT. The entire variable domain, with the rest obtained from reference TRBV15 and TRBJ1-5, is as follows: DAMVIQNPRYQVTQFGKPVTLSCSQTLNHNVMYWYQQKSSQAPKLLFHYYDKDFNNEADTPDNFQSRRPNTSFCFLDIRSPGLGDTAMYLCATSRDRAGHEPQHFGDGTRLSIL.

The CDR3 here is CASSLALGHSSYTEAFF. Here the CDR3 DNA reads TGTGCCAGCAGCTTGGCCCTGGGACACTCGAGCTACACTGAAGCTTTCTTT. The chain couples TRBV5-6 to TRBJ1-1; D may be TRBD1 (6 bases). The CDR3 consists of 17 residues. Trimming pared 0 bases from V and 3 bases from J, leaving 18 bases between. Per the germline V gene, CDR1 is SGHDT and CDR2 is YYEEEE.

The chain recombines TRBV4-2 with TRBJ2-7, with 11 bases identical to TRBD2. Looked up from germline, CDR1 is LGHNA and CDR2 is YNFKEQ. The CDR3 loop spans 15 amino acids. The junction had 9 bases not matched to a gene; V was cut back by 4 bases and J by 7 bases. The CDR3 spells CASSRPGLADGEQYF. The CDR3 DNA is TGTGCCAGCAGCCGCCCGGGACTAGCGGATGGGGAGCAGTACTTC.

The chain uses TRBV28 and TRBJ2-4, with D possibly being TRBD2 (5 bases). The CDR3 runs to 14 residues. V was cut by 7 bases and J by 6 bases, with 16 bases left in between. Per germline, CDR1 MDHEN and CDR2 SYDVKM. The CDR3 sequence is CASNPGISGNIQYF. CDR3 sequence (DNA): TGTGCCAGCAACCCCGGGATATCCGGAAACATTCAGTACTTC.

J is TRBJ1-2 and V is TRBV11-2, with 8 bases fitting TRBD1. This CDR3 region has 13 residues. Unmatched junction bases numbered 4, after V lost 5 bases and J lost 5 bases. CDR1 is SGHAT and CDR2 is FQNNGV in the germline V gene. The CDR3 loop is CASSPGTGYGYTF. In nucleotides, the CDR3 is TGTGCCAGCAGCCCAGGGACAGGTTATGGCTACACCTTC.

V usage is TRBV28 and J usage is TRBJ1-2; TRBD1 matches 7 bases. The germline CDR1 and CDR2 sequences are MDHEN and SYDVKM. The CDR3 has 16 residues. V gave up 2 bases and J gave up 5 bases; unmatched junction bases: 11. For the CDR3, the DNA is TGTGCCAGCAGTTTAACGCCCCAGACAGGGAGGTATGGCTACACCTTC. It is translated as CASSLTPQTGRYGYTF.

The chain employs TRBV28 and TRBJ2-3; no clear D gene. Trimming pared 1 base from V and 6 bases from J, leaving 14 bases between. The length of the CDR3 is 15 residues. Germline V lookup: CDR1 MDHEN, CDR2 SYDVKM. CDR3 region: CASSLFSLGGDTQYF. The CDR3 bases are TGTGCCAGCAGTTTATTCTCTCTAGGCGGCGATACGCAGTATTTT.

V and J are TRBV7-9 and TRBJ1-4; D is ambiguous. V dropped 5 bases and J dropped 3 bases, with 16 bases sitting between them. The V gene's germline CDR1 is SEHNR and CDR2 FQNEAQ (reference sequence). The CDR3 extends over 16 amino acids. The CDR3: CASSLQSWGANEKLFF. CDR3 bases: TGTGCCAGCAGCCTACAATCATGGGGAGCTAATGAAAAACTGTTTTTT.

The genes are TRBV5-1 and TRBJ2-1, with 8 bases identical to TRBD2. In germline, CDR1 is SGHRS, CDR2 YFSETQ. CDR3 size: 16 residues. The ends lost 5 bases at V and 0 bases at J; junction bases unmatched: 7. In DNA form, the CDR3 reads TGCGCCAGCAGTTCCACTAGCGGAGGCTCCTACAATGAGCAGTTCTTC. Protein sequence: CASSSTSGGSYNEQFF.

The V and J genes are TRBV27 and TRBJ2-5, with a weak D call TRBD2 (7 bases). Between the trimmed V and J ends, which lost 3 bases and 5 bases, there was a span of 25 bases. The CDR3 spans 18 residues. Germline loops: CDR1 MNHEY, CDR2 SMNVEV (reference sequence). In nucleotides, the CDR3 is TGTGCCAGCAGTTTGGACTTAAGGGGGGGCGGGAGTATGGAGACCCAGTACTTC. Protein: CASSLDLRGGGSMETQYF.

The V gene is TRBV30, the J gene TRBJ2-2, with a tentative D call TRBD2 (6 bases). Germline-derived CDR1 and CDR2 are GTSNPN and SVGIG (reference sequence). This CDR3 region has 13 residues. V shed 0 bases and J shed 5 bases, with 7 bases lying between them. In DNA form, the CDR3 reads TGTGCCTGGAGTGTGGGGGGAACCGGGGAGCTGTTTTTT. It is translated as CAWSVGGTGELFF.

The V call is TRBV7-3, the J call TRBJ2-3; TRBD2 is a possible D gene (5 bases). The CDR3 consists of 17 residues. Germline CDR1 SGHTA, CDR2 FQGTGA. V lost 1 base to trimming and J lost 2 bases, with 16 bases between them. In nucleotides, the CDR3 is TGTGCCAGCAGCTTAATCCCCCAGAGCGGTCCCACAGATACGCAGTATTTT. This gives the protein CASSLIPQSGPTDTQYF.

This chain joins TRBV28 and TRBJ1-2; D is ambiguous. The CDR3 has 12 residues. V was pared by 5 bases and J by 9 bases, with 13 bases between. The germline CDR1 and CDR2 sequences are MDHEN and SYDVKM. DNA of the CDR3: TGTGCCAGCAGTACCCGGGTCATCAGCTACACCTTC. As protein: CASSTRVISYTF.

The J gene is TRBJ1-1, the V gene TRBV7-2; 7 bases align to TRBD1. The V gene end was trimmed by 4 bases and the J gene end by 4 bases; junction bases not matched to a gene: 18. Germline CDR1 and CDR2: SGHTA and FQGNSA. This CDR3 comprises 18 residues. DNA of the CDR3: TGTGCCAGCAGCTCCCCAGATGGGAAGGGGGCTTGGGGCACTGAAGCTTTCTTT. Protein: CASSSPDGKGAWGTEAFF.

CDR3 nucleotides: TGTGCCAGCAGCCCAGGGAATGGCAACTATGGCTACACCTTC. Protein product: CASSPGNGNYGYTF. The chain carries TRBV9 and TRBJ1-2, with D possibly TRBD1 on 5 matching bases. CDR1 is SGDLS and CDR2 is YYNGEE in the germline V gene. This CDR3 is built from 14 residues. Trimming removed 4 bases at V and 2 bases at J, with 12 bases between.

The chain links TRBV28 to TRBJ1-6, with 8 bases lining up with TRBD1. CDR1 is MDHEN, CDR2 SYDVKM, per germline. This CDR3 is built from 16 residues. The V and J ends lost 6 bases and 8 bases, in that order; junction bases with no gene match: 12. CDR3 DNA sequence: TGTGCCAGCAGGCCCACTCAGGGGGCAGGGGATTCACCCCTCCACTTT. Encoded protein: CASRPTQGAGDSPLHF.

The V call is TRBV7-9, the J call TRBJ2-7; maybe TRBD2 (5 bases). The germline V and J ends were trimmed by 3 bases and 6 bases, with 15 bases remaining between them. The CDR3 length is 14 residues. Germline values: CDR1 SEHNR, CDR2 FQNEAQ (reference sequence). The CDR3 loop is CASSFWELSGEQYF. DNA for the CDR3: TGTGCCAGCAGCTTTTGGGAGCTATCAGGCGAGCAGTACTTC.

This rearrangement joins TRBV2 to TRBJ2-7, with 7 bases lining up with TRBD1. The germline V gene encodes CDR1 SNHLY and CDR2 FYNNEI. V lost 9 bases to trimming and J lost 6 bases; unmatched junction nucleotides: 14. The CDR3 length is 14 residues. The DNA of the CDR3 is TGTGCCAGAGACTATGACAGGGTTCTTCGCGAGCAGTACTTC. Its translation is CARDYDRVLREQYF.

The count of this clone is one. The J gene is TRBJ2-7, the V gene TRBV27; weak D call: TRBD1 (6 bases). The CDR3 is 13 residues long. Germline V gives CDR1 MNHEY, CDR2 SMNVEV (reference sequence). V shed 4 bases and J shed 0 bases, with 7 bases lying between them. CDR3 loop: CASSSGDSYEQYF. The CDR3 nucleotides read TGTGCCAGCAGTTCAGGGGACTCCTACGAGCAGTACTTC.

This chain links TRBV10-3 with TRBJ1-2; D possibly corresponds to TRBD1 (6 bases). Germline assignment: CDR1 ENHRY and CDR2 SYGVKD. This CDR3 contains 14 residues. Trimming removed 0 bases from V and 3 bases from J, with 8 bases in between. CDR3 coding DNA: TGTGCCATCAGTGAGTCTTACAGGGACTATGGCTACACCTTC. Encoded protein: CAISESYRDYGYTF.

The chain uses TRBV13 and TRBJ1-5; D might be TRBD1 (6 bases). In germline, CDR1 is PRHDT, CDR2 FYEKMQ (reference sequence). The V gene lost 4 bases and the J gene lost 7 bases, with 14 bases spanning the gap. The CDR3 totals 14 residues. CDR3 protein: CASSWGGLGQPQHF. The CDR3 nucleotides read TGTGCCAGCAGCTGGGGGGGGCTCGGGCAGCCCCAGCATTTT.

The chain links TRBV6-5 to TRBJ2-5; TRBD2 matches 7 bases. The CDR3 runs to 13 residues. In germline, CDR1 is MNHEY, CDR2 SVGAGI. V was clipped by 4 bases and J by 4 bases; unmatched bases: 3. CDR3 sequence (DNA): TGTGCCAGCAGTTCTGCGGGAGTAGAGACCCAGTACTTC. It translates to CASSSAGVETQYF.

The chain links TRBV5-4 to TRBJ2-7, with a tentative D call TRBD2 (6 bases). Germline V gives CDR1 SGHNT, CDR2 YYREEE (reference sequence). V lost 3 bases to trimming and J lost 3 bases, with 16 bases between them. The CDR3 runs to 15 residues. The DNA of the CDR3 is TGTGCCAGCAGCTCCCCAGGCAGCGGGTACTACGAGCAGTACTTC. Its translation is CASSSPGSGYYEQYF.

The rearrangement joins TRBV5-6 to TRBJ2-2, with 8 nucleotides matching TRBD1. Per germline, CDR1 SGHDT and CDR2 YYEEEE. V was clipped by 1 base and J by 6 bases; unmatched bases: 14. CDR3 size: 18 residues. CDR3 in amino acids: CASSLLTLTGVRAGELFF. The CDR3 nucleotides read TGTGCCAGCAGCTTGTTAACCCTGACAGGGGTTCGTGCCGGGGAGCTGTTTTTT.

The V gene is TRBV29-1, the J gene TRBJ2-1, with 9 bases lining up with TRBD1. The CDR3 is 17 residues long. Germline CDR1 SQVTM, CDR2 ANQGSEA. The V segment lost 4 bases and the J segment 2 bases; nucleotides outside the gene matches: 12. CDR3 in DNA: TGCAGCGTTGTAGGGACAGGGATATCTGGTCCCTACAATGAGCAGTTCTTC. This gives the protein CSVVGTGISGPYNEQFF.